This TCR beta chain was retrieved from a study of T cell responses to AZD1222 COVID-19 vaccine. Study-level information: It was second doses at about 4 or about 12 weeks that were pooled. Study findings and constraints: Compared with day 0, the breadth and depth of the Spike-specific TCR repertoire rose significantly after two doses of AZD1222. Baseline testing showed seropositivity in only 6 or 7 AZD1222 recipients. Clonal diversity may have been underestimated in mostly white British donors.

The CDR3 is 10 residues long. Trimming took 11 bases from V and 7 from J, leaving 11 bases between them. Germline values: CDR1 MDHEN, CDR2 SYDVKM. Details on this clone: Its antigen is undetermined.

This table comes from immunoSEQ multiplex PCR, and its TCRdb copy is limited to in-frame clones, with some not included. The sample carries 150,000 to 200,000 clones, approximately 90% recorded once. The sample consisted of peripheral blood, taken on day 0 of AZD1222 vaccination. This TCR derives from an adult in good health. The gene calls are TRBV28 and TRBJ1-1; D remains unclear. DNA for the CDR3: TGTGCCGTATACAGAGATGAAGCTTTCTTT. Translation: CAVYRDEAFF.